Given below is one T cell receptor (beta chain) in context. Original processing notes: Researchers report that nucleated cell counts were estimated from reference gene primer amplification. Clones were sequenced by immunoSEQ multiplex PCR, and TCRdb holds only the in-frame ones, with some missing. V and J calls and clone size are as listed in that table; D and trimming were resolved from the DNA. The table records more than 350,000 clones, roughly 90% of them present only once. The Seattle patients joined while their infection was active and were tracked longitudinally afterward. The data are from a study of blood T cell repertoires in COVID-19. Across the study: Sources were T cells, B-cell-depleted T cells, or PBMCs; the material itself was cDNA or gDNA.

Trimming stripped 0 bases from V and 7 bases from J, with 10 bases between. This CDR3 comprises 13 residues. Per the germline V gene, CDR1 is SQVTM and CDR2 is ANQGSEA. V gene TRBV29-1 combines with J gene TRBJ2-1; D unresolved. The sequenced sample was peripheral blood. The TCR was taken from a woman in her 30s with COVID-19, enrolled during active disease. Here the CDR3 DNA reads TGCAGCGTTGAAGAGGTGGCCAGTAATGAGCAGTTCTTC. Protein sequence: CSVEEVASNEQFF.